Here is one TCR beta chain with its context. Its target is not known. These data belong to a study of T cell responses to AZD1222 COVID-19 vaccine. Findings of the study overall: Spike-specific TCR breadth and depth both grew after two AZD1222 doses. Reportedly, close to half of spike-specific TCRs are directed against unmutated variant regions.

The CDR3 is made up of 13 amino acids. J lost 3 bases, V lost 4 bases, and 2 bases had no gene match. Germline CDR1 and CDR2: LGHNA and YSLEER. The assay was immunoSEQ multiplex PCR, and TCRdb's table has in-frame clones only and misses some. The sample lists about 150,000 clones; around 89% were seen once. The chain recombines TRBV4-3 with TRBJ1-2, with 7 bases lining up with TRBD1. This TCR derives from an adult in good health. This material consisted of peripheral blood, taken on day 0 of AZD1222 vaccination. CDR3 DNA: TGCGCCAGCAGCCTAGACAGGGACTATGGCTACACCTTC. It translates to CASSLDRDYGYTF.